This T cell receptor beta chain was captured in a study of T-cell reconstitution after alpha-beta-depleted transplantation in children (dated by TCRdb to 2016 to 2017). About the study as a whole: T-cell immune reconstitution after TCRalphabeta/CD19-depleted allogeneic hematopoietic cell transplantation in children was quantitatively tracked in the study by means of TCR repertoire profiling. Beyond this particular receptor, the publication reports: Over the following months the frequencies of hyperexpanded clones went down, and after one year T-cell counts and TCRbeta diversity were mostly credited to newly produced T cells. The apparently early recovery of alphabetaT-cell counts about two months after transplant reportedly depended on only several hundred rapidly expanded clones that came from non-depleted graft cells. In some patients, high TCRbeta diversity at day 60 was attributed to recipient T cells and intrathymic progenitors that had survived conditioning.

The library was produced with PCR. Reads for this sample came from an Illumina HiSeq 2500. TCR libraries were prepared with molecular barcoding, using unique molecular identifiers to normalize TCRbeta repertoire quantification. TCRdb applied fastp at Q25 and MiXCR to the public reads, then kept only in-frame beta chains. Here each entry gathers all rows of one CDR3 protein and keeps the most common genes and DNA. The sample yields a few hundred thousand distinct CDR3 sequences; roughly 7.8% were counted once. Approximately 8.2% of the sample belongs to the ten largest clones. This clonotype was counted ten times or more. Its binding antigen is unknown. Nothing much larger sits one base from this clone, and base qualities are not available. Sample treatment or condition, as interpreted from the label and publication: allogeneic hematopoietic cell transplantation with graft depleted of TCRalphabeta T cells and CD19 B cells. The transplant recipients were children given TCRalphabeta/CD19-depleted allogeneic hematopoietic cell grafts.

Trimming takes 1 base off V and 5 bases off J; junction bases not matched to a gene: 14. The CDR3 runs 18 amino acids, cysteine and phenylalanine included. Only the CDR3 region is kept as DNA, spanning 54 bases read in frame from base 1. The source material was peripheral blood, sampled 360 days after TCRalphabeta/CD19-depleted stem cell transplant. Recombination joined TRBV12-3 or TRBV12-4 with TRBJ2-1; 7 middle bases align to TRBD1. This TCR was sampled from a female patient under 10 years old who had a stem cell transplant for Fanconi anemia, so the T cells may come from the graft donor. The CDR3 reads CASSLDFGRGQSDNEQFF. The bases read TGTGCCAGCAGTTTAGACTTCGGTAGGGGACAGAGCGACAATGAGCAGTTCTTC.